These T cell receptor beta chains were read from a single sample in a study of shared clonotypes between healthy human individuals. The assay was immunoSEQ multiplex PCR, and TCRdb's table has in-frame clones only and misses some. The sample includes roughly 2 million clones, approximately 94% of them seen just once. What was sequenced was naive CD4+ T cells sorted from blood. These receptors were taken from a man younger than 35 in good health. Each CDR3 is given with its conserved first and last residue.

V	CDR3
TRBV27	CASSPNGFDGYTF
TRBV10-3	CATTGSSSYEQYF
TRBV18	CASSPSPNVFQQYF
TRBV11-2	CASSLEEGGYGYTF
TRBV10-3	CALGTGQGDYEQYF
TRBV7-9	CASSSPPGVGELFF
TRBV7-2	CASGSNVFGTDTQYF
TRBV29-1	CSVDRGPGGPSYEQYF
TRBV5-1	CASSLEGGPTYEQYF
TRBV7-8	CASSVRVANYGYTF
TRBV5-1	CASRQIGGQGYGYTF
TRBV5-1	CASSLETQGNNSPLHF
TRBV6-1	CASRPRGSGNTIYF
TRBV30	CAWSDEGTPYGYTF
TRBV28	CASSATGGPNEKLFF
TRBV5-4	CASSLAIGTGGQDEQYF
TRBV18	CASSPIKVTSDTQYF
TRBV5-4	CASSLEGDMNTEAFF
TRBV5-4	CASSKRDMSSYNEQFF
TRBV10-1	CASSERDSSSYNEQFF
TRBV30	CAWNTPGPNYGYTF
TRBV5-4	CASSFSLDTDTQYF
TRBV9	CASTTGTTYNEQFF
TRBV6-1	CASSVGGTAYGYTF
TRBV27	CASSLFPPIGQGQETQYF
TRBV10-1	CASSESPGMGQETQYF
TRBV5-1	CASFLALADTDTQYF